This TCR beta chain originates from a study of blood T cell repertoires in COVID-19. Study details: COVID-19 samples from acute and convalescent phases originated in the United States, Italy and Spain. Sample material is recorded as cDNA or gDNA derived from T cells, B-cell-depleted T cells, or PBMCs.

Enrolled during active infection, Seattle patients were then followed longitudinally. Authors' processing steps: The assay estimated nucleated cells by amplifying reference gene primers. Generated by immunoSEQ multiplex PCR, the TCRdb table keeps only in-frame clones and is missing some. V, J and clone size are taken as reported in that table, and D and trimming were inferred from the DNA itself. Here the sample spans roughly 150,000 clones, approximately 91% being singletons. V shed 2 bases, J shed 0 bases, and the junction held 13 bases outside the gene matches. This CDR3 comprises 20 residues. Germline CDR1 reads MDHEN; CDR2 reads SYDVKM.

Sequenced input: peripheral blood. The receptor comes from a man between 18 and 35 years old with COVID-19, enrolled during active disease. V usage is TRBV28 and J usage is TRBJ1-1; 12 bases match TRBD1. Here the CDR3 reads CASSLDVGQGAFVMNTEAFF. The CDR3 DNA reads TGTGCCAGCAGTTTAGATGTGGGACAGGGGGCGTTCGTGATGAACACTGAAGCTTTCTTT.